Here is one TCR beta chain with its context. In the original analysis: Scientists estimated how many nucleated cells there were by amplifying reference gene primers. The assay was immunoSEQ multiplex PCR, and TCRdb's table has in-frame clones only and misses some. The DNA was the basis for D and trimming; V, J and clone size are from that table. The sample consists of 100,000 or so clones, 88% of them appearing once. Trimming stripped 6 bases from V and 3 bases from J, with 11 bases between. The CDR3 is made up of 13 amino acids. Germline assignment: CDR1 MNHEY and CDR2 SMNVEV (reference sequence). This sample is drawn from a study of blood T cell repertoires in COVID-19. Study-level information: Whether acute or convalescent, the COVID-19 samples came from the United States, Italy and Spain. From T cells, B-cell-depleted T cells, or PBMCs came the material, which was cDNA or gDNA.

Sequencing was done on a sample of peripheral blood. The chain recombines TRBV27 with TRBJ2-5; the D is unclear. The origin of this receptor is a woman aged 55-69 years with acute or convalescent COVID-19. CDR3 nucleotides: TGTGCCAGCAGCTTGGCGACAAAAGAGACCCAGTACTTC. Translating gives CASSLATKETQYF.